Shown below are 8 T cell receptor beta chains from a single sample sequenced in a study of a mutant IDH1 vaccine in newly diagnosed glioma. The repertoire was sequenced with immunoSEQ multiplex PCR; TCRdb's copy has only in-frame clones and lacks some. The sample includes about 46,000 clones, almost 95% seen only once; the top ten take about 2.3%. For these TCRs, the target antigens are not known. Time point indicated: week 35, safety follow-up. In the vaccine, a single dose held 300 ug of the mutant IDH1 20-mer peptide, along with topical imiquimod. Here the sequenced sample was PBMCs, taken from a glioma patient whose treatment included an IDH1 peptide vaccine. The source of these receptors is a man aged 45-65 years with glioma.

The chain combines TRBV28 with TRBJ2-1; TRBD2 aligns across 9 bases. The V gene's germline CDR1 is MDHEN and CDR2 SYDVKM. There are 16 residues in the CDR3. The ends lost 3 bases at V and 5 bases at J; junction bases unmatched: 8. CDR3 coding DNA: TGTGCCAGCAGTTTCTCTAGCGGGAAGAGGAACAATGAGCAGTTCTTC. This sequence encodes CASSFSSGKRNNEQFF.

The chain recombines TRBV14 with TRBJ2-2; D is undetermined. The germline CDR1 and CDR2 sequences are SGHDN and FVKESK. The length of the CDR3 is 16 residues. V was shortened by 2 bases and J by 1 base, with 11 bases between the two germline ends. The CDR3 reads CASSQSRTMNTGELFF. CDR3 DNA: TGTGCCAGCAGCCAATCGCGAACGATGAACACCGGGGAGCTGTTTTTT.

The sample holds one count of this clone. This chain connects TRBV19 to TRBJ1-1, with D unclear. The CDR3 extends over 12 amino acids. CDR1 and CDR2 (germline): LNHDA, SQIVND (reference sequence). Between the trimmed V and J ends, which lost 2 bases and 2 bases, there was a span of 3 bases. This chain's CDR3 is CASSISNTEAFF. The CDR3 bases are TGTGCCAGTAGTATATCCAACACTGAAGCTTTCTTT.

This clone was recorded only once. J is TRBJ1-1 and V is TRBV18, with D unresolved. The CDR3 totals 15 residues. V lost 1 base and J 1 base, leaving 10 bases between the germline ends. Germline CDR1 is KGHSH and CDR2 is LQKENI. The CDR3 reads CASSPLGSENTEAFF. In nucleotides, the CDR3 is TGTGCCAGCTCACCACTCGGCAGTGAGAACACTGAAGCTTTCTTT.

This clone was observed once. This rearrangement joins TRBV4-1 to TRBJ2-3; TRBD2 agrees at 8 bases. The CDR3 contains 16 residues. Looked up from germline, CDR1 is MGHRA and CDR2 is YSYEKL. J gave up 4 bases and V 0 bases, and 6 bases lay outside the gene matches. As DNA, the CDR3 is TGCGCCAGCAGCCAAGATAAAGCGGGAGACTCAGATACGCAGTATTTT. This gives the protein CASSQDKAGDSDTQYF.

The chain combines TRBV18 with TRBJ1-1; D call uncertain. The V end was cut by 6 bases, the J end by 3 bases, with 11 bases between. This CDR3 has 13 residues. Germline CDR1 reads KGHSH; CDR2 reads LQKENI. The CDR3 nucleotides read TGTGCCAGCTCCCTTTCAGGCTACACTGAAGCTTTCTTT. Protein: CASSLSGYTEAFF.

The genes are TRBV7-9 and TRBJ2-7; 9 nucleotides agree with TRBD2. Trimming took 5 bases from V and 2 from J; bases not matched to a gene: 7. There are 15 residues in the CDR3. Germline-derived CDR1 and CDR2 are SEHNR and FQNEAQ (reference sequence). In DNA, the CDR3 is TGTGCCAGCAGCCAGAGCGGGAGGACTGCCTACGAGCAGTACTTC. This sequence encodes CASSQSGRTAYEQYF.

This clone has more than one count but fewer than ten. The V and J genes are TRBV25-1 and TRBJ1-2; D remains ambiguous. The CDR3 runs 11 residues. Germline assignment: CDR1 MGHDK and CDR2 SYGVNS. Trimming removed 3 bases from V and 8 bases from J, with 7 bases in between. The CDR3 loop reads CASSDPPGYTF. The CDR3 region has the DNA TGTGCCAGCAGTGACCCACCCGGCTACACCTTC.